The 17 T cell receptor beta chains given below trace back to one sample, sequenced in a study of cytomegalovirus exposure and HLA in healthy donors (dated by TCRdb to 2016 to 2017). The library was made by the immunoSEQ multiplex PCR assay. A mixture of 60 forward primers for TCR Vbeta segments and 13 reverse primers for TCR Jbeta segments was used in the multiplex PCR. TCRdb limited this immuneACCESS table to in-frame rearrangements with V and J called. A share of clones is missing; checked studies link under half to unresolved V genes, and the rest is unexplained. The sample data list about 140,000 clones, and roughly 73% of these were observed just once. The top ten clones comprise around 1.5% of the sample. Sequencing was done on a sample of PBMCs. The source is a female donor in good health and CMV-seronegative.

V gene TRBV5-1 combines with J gene TRBJ1-1; tentatively, D is TRBD1 (5 bases). Germline V gives CDR1 SGHRS, CDR2 YFSETQ. Trimming stripped 5 bases from V and 1 base from J, with 12 bases between. The CDR3 is made up of 14 amino acids. The CDR3 loop is CASRRAGGNTEAFF. In nucleotides, the CDR3 is TGCGCCAGCAGGAGGGCGGGGGGGAACACTGAAGCTTTCTTT. The whole variable domain, filled in from reference TRBV5-1 and TRBJ1-1, reads KAGVTQTPRYLIKTRGQQVTLSCSPISGHRSVSWYQQTPGQGLQFLFEYFSETQRNKGNFPGRFSGRQFSNSRSEMNVSTLELGDSALYLCASRRAGGNTEAFFGQGTRLTVV.

This clone is a singleton in its sample. The chain has TRBV28 and TRBJ2-3, with D possibly matching TRBD1 (6 bases). V shed 6 bases and J shed 2 bases, with 12 bases lying between them. The germline CDR1 and CDR2 sequences are MDHEN and SYDVKM. The CDR3 totals 14 residues. CDR3 nucleotides: TGTGCCAGCAGGCGGAGGACAGACACAGATACGCAGTATTTT. As protein: CASRRRTDTDTQYF.

The genes are TRBV4-3 and TRBJ2-7, with TRBD2 matching 13 bases. The V gene's germline CDR1 is LGHNA and CDR2 YSLEER. V lost 0 bases to trimming and J lost 3 bases; unmatched junction nucleotides: 2. The CDR3 contains 16 residues. As DNA, the CDR3 is TGCGCCAGCAGCCAAGATTGGACTAGCGGGGGCTACGAGCAGTACTTC. This codes for CASSQDWTSGGYEQYF.

The chain employs TRBV6-5 and TRBJ2-5; D may be TRBD2 (5 bases). Germline lookup yields CDR1 MNHEY and CDR2 SVGAGI. This CDR3 comprises 14 residues. V was cut by 7 bases and J by 5 bases, with 17 bases left in between. CDR3 coding DNA: TGTGCCAGCACCGACCGGACTTTTTCGGAGACCCAGTACTTC. This sequence encodes CASTDRTFSETQYF.

The chain's CDR3 is CASSLVGDRGGTEAFF. The CDR3 coding sequence is TGTGCCAGCAGCTTAGTAGGGGACAGGGGTGGAACTGAAGCTTTCTTT. The rearrangement uses TRBV7-9 and TRBJ1-1, with 10 positions matching TRBD1. Looked up from germline, CDR1 is SEHNR and CDR2 is FQNEAQ (reference sequence). The CDR3 covers 16 residues. V trimming: 1 base; J trimming: 5 bases; junction bases outside the gene matches: 7.

There are a few counts of this clone. The chain recombines TRBV19 with TRBJ2-2, with 7 bases matching TRBD2. CDR1 and CDR2 from the germline V gene are LNHDA and SQIVND (reference sequence). The V gene end was trimmed by 3 bases and the J gene end by 8 bases; junction bases not matched to a gene: 6. There are 14 residues in the CDR3. This chain's CDR3 is CASSMTREYGELFF. In nucleotides, the CDR3 is TGTGCCAGTAGTATGACGCGGGAGTATGGGGAGCTGTTTTTT.

This chain links TRBV7-8 with TRBJ2-5; 10 bases are shared with TRBD2. The end of the DNA aligns better with TRBJ2-7, so the J call may be wrong. This CDR3 contains 17 residues. Germline CDR1 and CDR2: SGHVS and FQNEAQ. The CDR3 coding sequence is TGTGCCAGCAAACCCCGTCCCACTAGCGGGAACTCCTACGAGCAGTACTTC. It encodes CASKPRPTSGNSYEQYF.

The chain joins TRBV5-4 to TRBJ2-3; 8 bases agree with TRBD1. This CDR3 is 16 amino acids long. Germline V gene lookup returns CDR1 SGHNT and CDR2 YYREEE (reference sequence). With 2 bases clipped from V and 2 bases from J, the junction kept 7 bases outside the gene matches. The CDR3 bases are TGTGCCAGCAGCTTCCCGAGACAGGGGATCACAGATACGCAGTATTTT. Its translation: CASSFPRQGITDTQYF.

The chain employs TRBV2 and TRBJ2-7, with D possibly being TRBD2 (6 bases). CDR3 length equals 15 residues. V lost 4 bases to trimming and J lost 3 bases, with 16 bases between them. Germline CDR1 SNHLY, CDR2 FYNNEI. The CDR3 bases are TGTGCCAGCAGTGCGGAGGGTGCAACCAACTACGAGCAGTACTTC. Translated, it gives CASSAEGATNYEQYF.

This clone was observed a single time. This chain links TRBV18 with TRBJ2-2, with a possible D match to TRBD1 (6 bases). This CDR3 contains 17 residues. Per germline, CDR1 KGHSH and CDR2 LQKENI. Trimming shortened V by 2 bases and J by 5 bases, and 18 bases separated the two germline ends. The CDR3 sequence is CASSPGARGGTTGELFF. DNA of the CDR3: TGTGCCAGCTCACCAGGAGCCAGGGGTGGAACGACCGGGGAGCTGTTTTTT.

The chain is built from TRBV2 and TRBJ1-2; 8 bases align to TRBD1. The V and J ends lost 10 bases and 3 bases, in that order; junction bases with no gene match: 7. The CDR3 runs 13 residues. Germline-derived CDR1 and CDR2 are SNHLY and FYNNEI. The CDR3 sequence is CATRTGLYYGYTF. The CDR3 region has the DNA TGTGCCACCCGGACAGGGCTTTACTATGGCTACACCTTC. The full variable domain, completed using reference TRBV2 and TRBJ1-2, is EPEVTQTPSHQVTQMGQEVILRCVPISNHLYFYWYRQILGQKVEFLVSFYNNEISEKSEIFDDQFSVERPDGSNFTLKIRSTKLEDSAMYFCATRTGLYYGYTFGSGTRLTVV.

The chain uses TRBV6-5 and TRBJ2-5; no clear D gene. The CDR3 runs to 14 residues. V lost 0 bases and J lost 2, with 7 bases in between. Germline V gene lookup returns CDR1 MNHEY and CDR2 SVGAGI. CDR3 sequence (DNA): TGTGCCAGCAGTTACTCGAACACACAAGAGACCCAGTACTTC. Translated: CASSYSNTQETQYF.

In its sample, this clone was seen a few times. J is TRBJ2-7 and V is TRBV9, with D tentatively TRBD2 (6 bases). The V gene lost 4 bases and the J gene lost 3 bases, with 14 bases spanning the gap. Germline V gives CDR1 SGDLS, CDR2 YYNGEE. The CDR3 is 14 residues long. CDR3 residues: CASSPQVGGYEQYF. As DNA, the CDR3 is TGTGCCAGCAGCCCTCAGGTGGGAGGCTACGAGCAGTACTTC.

V gene TRBV6-5 combines with J gene TRBJ1-4, with 9 bases matching TRBD1. The V and J ends lost 6 bases and 4 bases, in that order; junction bases with no gene match: 6. The CDR3 contains 15 residues. The germline CDR1 and CDR2 sequences are MNHEY and SVGAGI. CDR3 in amino acids: CASSLGTGINEKLFF. For the CDR3, the DNA is TGTGCCAGCAGCCTTGGGACAGGGATTAATGAAAAACTGTTTTTT.

This chain connects TRBV14 to TRBJ2-3; TRBD1 might be the D (5 bases). The CDR3 is 16 amino acids. V shed 1 base and J shed 4 bases, with 15 bases lying between them. Germline V gene data show CDR1 as SGHDN and CDR2 as FVKESK. The CDR3 sequence is CASSQGIGQGADTQYF. CDR3 bases: TGTGCCAGCAGCCAAGGAATAGGGCAGGGTGCAGATACGCAGTATTTT.

This rearrangement joins TRBV4-2 to TRBJ2-1; the D gene is possibly TRBD2 (6 bases). The germline gives CDR1 LGHNA, CDR2 YNFKEQ. The CDR3 is made up of 17 amino acids. V was trimmed by 4 bases and J by 2 bases, leaving 18 bases between them. The chain's CDR3 is CASSLTLGGGTYNEQFF. In DNA, the CDR3 is TGTGCCAGCAGCCTCACTCTCGGGGGAGGAACCTACAATGAGCAGTTCTTC.

This clone was counted between two and nine times. V and J are TRBV20-1 and TRBJ1-1; tentatively, D is TRBD1 (5 bases). Between the trimmed V and J ends, which lost 3 bases and 8 bases, there was a span of 10 bases. Germline CDR1 DFQATT, CDR2 SNEGSKA (reference sequence). The length of the CDR3 is 11 residues. The DNA of the CDR3 is TGCAGTGCTAGTCGGACATGGGAAGCTTTCTTT. Its protein product is CSASRTWEAFF.